These T cell receptor beta chains were read from a single sample in a study of PD-1 blockade in classical Hodgkin lymphoma. The assay was immunoSEQ multiplex PCR, and TCRdb's table has in-frame clones only and misses some. The table has some 100,000 clones, about 89% seen once. The sample in question was peripheral blood mononuclear cells (PBMCs), obtained before the second cycle of nivolumab. These receptors all come from a human donor with classical Hodgkin lymphoma. The CDR3 runs from the conserved cysteine through the conserved F or W. The order of the fields is D gene, V gene, CDR3 length, CDR3 protein. D genes are given only for firm matches.

d_gene: NA; v_gene: TRBV5-1; len: 18; CDR3aa: CASSLDIGQRRHTDTQYF
d_gene: TRBD1; v_gene: TRBV27; len: 15; CDR3aa: CASSVPGQGHEKLFF
d_gene: TRBD2; v_gene: TRBV11-2; len: 16; CDR3aa: CASSPELAGGLETQYF
d_gene: TRBD2; v_gene: TRBV12-5; len: 15; CDR3aa: CASGPPWGGQETQYF
d_gene: NA; v_gene: TRBV5-1; len: 11; CDR3aa: CASSFTDTQYF
d_gene: TRBD1; v_gene: TRBV27; len: 16; CDR3aa: CASSSFRQGRINEQFF
d_gene: NA; v_gene: TRBV20-1; len: 10; CDR3aa: CSAGGDTQYF
d_gene: NA; v_gene: TRBV21-1; len: 15; CDR3aa: CASSKCRVVNSPLHF
d_gene: NA; v_gene: TRBV5-6; len: 13; CDR3aa: CASSTGTPYEQYF
d_gene: NA; v_gene: TRBV28; len: 15; CDR3aa: CASSEDSYSSYEQYF
d_gene: TRBD1; v_gene: TRBV13; len: 15; CDR3aa: CASSLRDRGIYEQYF
d_gene: NA; v_gene: TRBV7-6; len: 16; CDR3aa: CASSSQRTTGANVLTF